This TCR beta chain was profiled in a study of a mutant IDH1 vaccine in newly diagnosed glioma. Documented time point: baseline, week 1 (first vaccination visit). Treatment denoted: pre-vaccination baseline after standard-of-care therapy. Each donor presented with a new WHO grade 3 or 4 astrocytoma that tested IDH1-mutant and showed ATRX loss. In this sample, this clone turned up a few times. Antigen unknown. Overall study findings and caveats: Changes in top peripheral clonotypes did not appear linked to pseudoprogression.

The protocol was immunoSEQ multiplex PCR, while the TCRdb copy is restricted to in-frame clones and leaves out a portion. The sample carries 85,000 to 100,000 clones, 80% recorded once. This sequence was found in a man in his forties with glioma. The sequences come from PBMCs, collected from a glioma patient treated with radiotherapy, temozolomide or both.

The CDR3 coding sequence is TGTGCCAGCAGCTCAAGGACTAGCGGATCTTCCAGGGCAGATACGCAGTATTTT. Translating it yields CASSSRTSGSSRADTQYF. This chain uses TRBV13 with TRBJ2-3, with TRBD2 matching over 10 bases. Germline V lookup: CDR1 PRHDT, CDR2 FYEKMQ (reference sequence). The CDR3 is 18 amino acids. J was trimmed by 4 bases and V by 4 bases; bases with no gene match: 14.